This TCR beta chain was identified in a study of Ad26.COV2.S vaccination and SARS-CoV-2 variants. Whole-study findings and limits: After vaccination, substantial breadth of spike-specific CD8+ and CD4+ responses was reported. Breadth and depth estimates from TCRs may understate total T cell responses.

A word on this clone: Its specificity is unknown.

Using immunoSEQ multiplex PCR, the repertoire was profiled, and TCRdb retains in-frame clones only, with some absent. The table records some 180,000 clones, approximately 88% of them present only once. This clonotype originated in a human donor who had recovered from COVID-19. Sequences were derived from peripheral blood, sampled after recovery from COVID-19.

The CDR3 DNA reads as TGCGCCAGCAGCACTCAGGGCTACGAGCAGTACTTC. Amino acid sequence: CASSTQGYEQYF. The chain combines TRBV5-1 with TRBJ2-7; weak D call: TRBD1 (5 bases). CDR3 length: 12 amino acids. With 4 bases removed from V and 3 bases from J, the gap between germline ends came to 8 bases. Germline V CDR1 and CDR2: SGHRS, YFSETQ.